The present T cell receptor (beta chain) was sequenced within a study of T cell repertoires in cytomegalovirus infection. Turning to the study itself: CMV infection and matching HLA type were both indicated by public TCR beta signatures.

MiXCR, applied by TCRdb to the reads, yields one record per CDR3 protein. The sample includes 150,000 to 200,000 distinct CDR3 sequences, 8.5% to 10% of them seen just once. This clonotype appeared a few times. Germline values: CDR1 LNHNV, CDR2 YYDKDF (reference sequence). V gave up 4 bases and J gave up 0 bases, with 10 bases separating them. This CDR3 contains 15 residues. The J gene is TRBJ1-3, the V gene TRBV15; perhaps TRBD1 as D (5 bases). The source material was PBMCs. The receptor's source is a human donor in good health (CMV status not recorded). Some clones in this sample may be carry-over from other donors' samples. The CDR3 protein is CATSTLTVSGNTIYF. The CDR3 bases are TGTGCCACCAGCACTTTGACAGTCTCTGGAAACACCATATATTTT.